This section outlines one T cell receptor (beta chain) sequence together with its context. No antigen is known for it. Cultured CD4+ T cell DNA underwent sequencing with the Oncomine TCR Beta short-read assay. The genomic DNA was obtained from cultured CD4+ T cells by extraction with the QIAamp micro DNA kit. Each CDR3 protein is one row after TCRdb ran MiXCR on the PCR reads. Of around 17,000 distinct CDR3 sequences in the sample, nearly 50% were seen once. This sample is drawn from a study of vaccination and CD4 T cells after COVID-19. V lost 4 bases, J lost 4 bases, and 11 bases lay in between. This CDR3 comprises 14 residues. CDR1 is SGHNT and CDR2 is YENEEA in the germline V gene. Treatment described: roughly 10-day PBMC culture with coronavirus spike peptide pools or control peptides (ViraFEST assay). Peptide pool stimulation in ViraFEST expanded antigen-specific T cells, whose TCRs were then sequenced. IL-2 at roughly 9.2 IU/ml and peptide pools at about 9.5 ug/ml were added to PBMCs cultured at a few million per well.

This specimen was CD4+ T cells from blood, cultured in vitro, taken before SARS-CoV-2 vaccination. The V and J genes are TRBV11-3 and TRBJ2-1, with D tentatively TRBD1 (6 bases). The receptor was derived from a human donor who had recovered from COVID-19. This CDR3 reads CASSSGTKYNEQFF. The DNA for the CDR3 is TGTGCCAGCAGCTCCGGGACAAAATACAATGAGCAGTTCTTC.